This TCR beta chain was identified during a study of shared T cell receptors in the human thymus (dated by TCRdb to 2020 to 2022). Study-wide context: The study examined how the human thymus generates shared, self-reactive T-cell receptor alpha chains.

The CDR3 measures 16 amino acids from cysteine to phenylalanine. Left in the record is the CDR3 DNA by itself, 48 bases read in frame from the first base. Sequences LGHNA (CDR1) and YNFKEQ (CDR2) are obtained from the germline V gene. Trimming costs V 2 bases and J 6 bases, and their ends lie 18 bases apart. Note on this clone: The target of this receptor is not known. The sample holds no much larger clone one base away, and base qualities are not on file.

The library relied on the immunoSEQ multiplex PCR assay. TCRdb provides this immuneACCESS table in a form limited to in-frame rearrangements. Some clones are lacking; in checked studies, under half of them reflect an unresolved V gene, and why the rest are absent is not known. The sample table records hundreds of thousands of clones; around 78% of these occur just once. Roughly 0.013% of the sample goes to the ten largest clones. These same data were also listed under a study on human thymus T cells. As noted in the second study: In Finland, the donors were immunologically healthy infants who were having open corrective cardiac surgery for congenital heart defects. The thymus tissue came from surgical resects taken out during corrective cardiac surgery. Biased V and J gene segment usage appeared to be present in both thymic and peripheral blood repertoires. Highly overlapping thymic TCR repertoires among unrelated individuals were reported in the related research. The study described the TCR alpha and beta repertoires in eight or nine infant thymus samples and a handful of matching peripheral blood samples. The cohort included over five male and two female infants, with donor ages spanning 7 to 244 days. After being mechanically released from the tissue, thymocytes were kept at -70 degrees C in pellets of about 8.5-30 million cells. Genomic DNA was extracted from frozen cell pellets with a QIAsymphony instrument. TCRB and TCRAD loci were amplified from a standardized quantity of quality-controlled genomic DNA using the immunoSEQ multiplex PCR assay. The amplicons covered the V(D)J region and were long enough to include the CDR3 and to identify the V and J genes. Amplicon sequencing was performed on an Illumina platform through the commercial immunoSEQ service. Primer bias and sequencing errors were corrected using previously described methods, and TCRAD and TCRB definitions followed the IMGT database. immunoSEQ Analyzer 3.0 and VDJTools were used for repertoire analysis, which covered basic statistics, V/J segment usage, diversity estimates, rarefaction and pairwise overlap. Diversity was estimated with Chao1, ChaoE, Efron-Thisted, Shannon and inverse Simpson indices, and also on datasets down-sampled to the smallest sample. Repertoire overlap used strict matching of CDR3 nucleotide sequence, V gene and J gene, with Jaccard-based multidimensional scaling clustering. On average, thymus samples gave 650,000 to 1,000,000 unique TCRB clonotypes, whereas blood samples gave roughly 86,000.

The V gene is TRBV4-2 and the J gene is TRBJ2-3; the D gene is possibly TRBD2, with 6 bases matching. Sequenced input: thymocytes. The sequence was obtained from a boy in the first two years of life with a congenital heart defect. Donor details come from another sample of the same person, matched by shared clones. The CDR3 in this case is CASSQPSASVEDTQYF. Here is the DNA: TGTGCCAGCAGCCAACCTTCGGCTAGCGTGGAGGATACGCAGTATTTT.